A single sample gave rise to the 14 T cell receptor beta chains below, sequenced in a study of blood T cell repertoires in COVID-19 (dated by TCRdb to the early 2020s). The library was made by the immunoSEQ multiplex PCR assay. TCRdb obtained this table from immuneACCESS and retained in-frame rearrangements with V and J assigned. These tables miss some clones; where compared with another copy, unresolved V genes account for less than half of the shortfall, and the remainder is unexplained. The sample includes 70,000 to 95,000 clones, with 80% to 90% observed a single time. The ten largest clonotypes hold more than 20% of the sample. Source material: peripheral blood. These receptors were obtained from a woman aged 70-85 years with acute or convalescent COVID-19.

V is TRBV3-1 (or the pseudogene TRBV3-2) and J is TRBJ1-3; 7 nucleotides match TRBD1. Germline CDR1 and CDR2: LGHDT and YNNKEL (reference sequence). CDR3 size: 15 residues. Unmatched junction bases numbered 8, after V lost 1 base and J lost 8 bases. The CDR3 region is CASSQGYRGLDTIYF. The CDR3 region has the DNA TGTGCCAGCAGCCAAGGGTACAGGGGATTGGACACCATATATTTT.

This clone appeared a few times. The DNA of the CDR3 is TGCGCCAGCAGCTTGACAGGGACAAACGAGCAGTACTTC. Residues: CASSLTGTNEQYF. This chain connects TRBV5-1 to TRBJ2-7, with a possible D match to TRBD1 (6 bases). The germline V and J ends were trimmed by 1 base and 5 bases, with 10 bases remaining between them. Germline V CDR1 and CDR2: SGHRS, YFSETQ. The CDR3 is made up of 13 amino acids.

The chain carries TRBV27 and TRBJ1-4; D is ambiguous. The ends were cut back, 6 bases at V and 5 bases at J, with 13 bases in the middle. This CDR3 spans 14 amino acids. Germline V CDR1 and CDR2: MNHEY, SMNVEV (reference sequence). The chain's CDR3 is CASSRGWGNEKLFF. CDR3 coding DNA: TGTGCCAGCAGCCGAGGGTGGGGAAATGAAAAACTGTTTTTT.

The CDR3 DNA follows: TGTGCCAGCTCACCAAGGGGGCTGGAGACCCAGTACTTC. Translation gives CASSPRGLETQYF. The chain combines TRBV18 with TRBJ2-5, with 7 bases fitting TRBD1. Germline trimming cut 2 bases from V and 5 bases from J; bases unmatched to any gene: 2. CDR1 and CDR2 (germline): KGHSH, LQKENI. The length of the CDR3 is 13 residues.

The DNA for the CDR3 is TGTGCCAGCAGCCCTACTGTCCTTCTGGCGACTGACGAGCAGTTCTTC. It is translated as CASSPTVLLATDEQFF. The rearrangement uses TRBV7-2 and TRBJ2-1; D gene unclear. The length of the CDR3 is 16 residues. CDR1 and CDR2 from the germline V gene are SGHTA and FQGNSA. Trimming left V 5 bases short and J 10 bases short, with 24 bases between.

The chain uses TRBV29-1 and TRBJ2-1, with 7 nucleotides matching TRBD2. Germline CDR1 reads SQVTM; CDR2 reads ANQGSEA. The CDR3 is 13 residues long. V shed 2 bases, J shed 6 bases, and the junction held 4 bases outside the gene matches. CDR3 sequence: CSVERGGSNEQFF. CDR3 coding DNA: TGCAGCGTTGAACGGGGCGGGAGCAATGAGCAGTTCTTC.

The chain employs TRBV18 and TRBJ2-5; D is unresolved. CDR3 size: 15 residues. The germline CDR1 and CDR2 sequences are KGHSH and LQKENI. The V end lost 6 bases, the J end lost 4 bases, and 18 bases lay between the germline ends. The CDR3, as DNA: TGTGCCAGCTCCCAGAATCATGGGCCTGGAGAGACCCAGTACTTC. It encodes CASSQNHGPGETQYF.

The chain employs TRBV11-2 and TRBJ2-1; TRBD2 agrees at 7 bases. After removal of 1 base from V and 9 bases from J, the junction contained 12 bases not matched to a gene. Germline-derived CDR1 and CDR2 are SGHAT and FQNNGV. The CDR3 has 16 residues. CDR3 sequence: CASSLVSRGRAFEQFF. The DNA of the CDR3 is TGTGCCAGCAGCTTAGTTTCCCGGGGGAGGGCCTTTGAGCAGTTCTTC.

The chain links TRBV5-4 to TRBJ2-5; weak D call: TRBD2 (5 bases). CDR1 is SGHNT, CDR2 YYREEE, per germline (reference sequence). Trimming left V 2 bases short and J 5 bases short, with 16 bases between. The CDR3 totals 15 residues. The CDR3 sequence is CASSFPGYLGETQYF. The DNA for the CDR3 is TGTGCCAGCAGCTTTCCGGGATACTTGGGGGAGACCCAGTACTTC.

The J gene is TRBJ1-1, the V gene TRBV10-2, with 7 bases fitting TRBD1. This CDR3 is built from 14 residues. J lost 2 bases, V lost 6 bases, and 6 bases had no gene match. In germline, CDR1 is WSHSY, CDR2 SAAADI. DNA for the CDR3: TGCGCCAGCAGGCCGGGACAGCTTAACACTGAAGCTTTCTTT. It specifies CASRPGQLNTEAFF.

The chain employs TRBV6-5 and TRBJ2-1; 9 bases agree with TRBD2. This CDR3 has 15 residues. CDR1 MNHEY and CDR2 SVGAGI come from the germline V gene. V dropped 6 bases and J dropped 5; count of bases not matched to a gene: 8. CDR3 DNA: TGTGCCAGCAGACTGGGCGGGAGGGCCGACAATGAGCAGTTCTTC. This encodes CASRLGGRADNEQFF.

CDR3 in amino acids: CASSMRTGGIETEAFF. The CDR3 bases are TGTGCCAGTAGTATGCGGACAGGCGGCATAGAGACTGAAGCTTTCTTT. The chain links TRBV19 to TRBJ1-1, with 7 bases fitting TRBD1. CDR3 length: 16 residues. Germline trimming cut 3 bases from V and 5 bases from J; bases unmatched to any gene: 12. The V gene's germline CDR1 is LNHDA and CDR2 SQIVND (reference sequence).

This chain joins TRBV5-1 and TRBJ2-7; 13 bases fit TRBD2. Germline V lookup: CDR1 SGHRS, CDR2 YFSETQ. Trimming took 4 bases from V and 7 from J; bases not matched to a gene: 11. CDR3 length: 16 residues. CDR3 sequence: CASSNGLAGVGGEQYF. The CDR3 DNA sequence: TGCGCCAGCAGCAATGGACTAGCGGGAGTGGGAGGAGAGCAGTACTTC.

The V gene is TRBV14, the J gene TRBJ1-4; tentatively, D is TRBD1 (6 bases). From germline, CDR1 is SGHDN and CDR2 FVKESK. V was trimmed by 1 base and J by 3 bases, leaving 12 bases between them. The CDR3 is made up of 16 amino acids. The CDR3 protein is CASSQGFRTANEKLFF. CDR3 sequence (DNA): TGTGCCAGCAGCCAAGGTTTCAGGACAGCTAATGAAAAACTGTTTTTT.